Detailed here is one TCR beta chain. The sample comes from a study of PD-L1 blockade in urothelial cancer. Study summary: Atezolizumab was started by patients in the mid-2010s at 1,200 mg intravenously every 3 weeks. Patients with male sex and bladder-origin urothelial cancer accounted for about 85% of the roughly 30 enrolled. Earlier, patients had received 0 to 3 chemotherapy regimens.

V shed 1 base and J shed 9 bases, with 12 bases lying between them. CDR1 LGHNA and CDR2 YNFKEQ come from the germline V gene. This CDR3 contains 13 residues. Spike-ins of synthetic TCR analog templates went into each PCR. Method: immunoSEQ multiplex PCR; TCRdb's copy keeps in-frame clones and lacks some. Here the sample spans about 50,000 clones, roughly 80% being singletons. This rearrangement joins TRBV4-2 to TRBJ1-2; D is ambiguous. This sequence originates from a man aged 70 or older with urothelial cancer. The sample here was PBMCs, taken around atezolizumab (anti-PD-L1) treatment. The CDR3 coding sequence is TGTGCCAGCAGCCAAGGAGGAGCTAAAAGCTACACCTTC. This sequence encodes CASSQGGAKSYTF.